Listed here are 9 T cell receptor delta chains from one sample, sequenced in a study of γδ T cells in repeated Plasmodium falciparum infection. TCRdb re-analyzed the multiplex PCR reads via CATT. The repertoire holds roughly 90,000 delta-chain clones, roughly 1.4% seen once, with 7% to 9.5% in the top ten. Vgamma9/Vdelta2+ and Vdelta2-negative gammadelta T cells were flow-sorted from PBMC for bulk sequencing. Sequenced: gamma-delta T cells from blood. The receptors come from a pool of human donors (malaria-infected and uninfected, not separated).

This clone was recorded a few times. A far larger clone is a single base away, which makes a read error likely. Distinct nucleotide sequences in the sample also encode this CDR3. The genes are TRDV1 and TRDJ1; no clear D. Germline V lookup: CDR1 TSWWSYY, CDR2 QGS. Trimming took 9 bases from V and 9 from J, leaving 26 bases between them. The CDR3 loop spans 15 amino acids. The CDR3 nucleotides read TGTGCTCTCGGTACAAGTAAAGGTACTGATCATGAACTCATCTTT. It encodes CALGTSKGTDHELIF.

This clone was observed a handful of times. The TCRdb protein, from a much larger clone, departs from this DNA's translation at residue 7, likely by read error; the protein shown derives from the DNA. The rearrangement links TRDV1 to TRDJ1; no clear D gene. The germline gives CDR1 TSWWSYY, CDR2 QGS. V shed 3 bases and J shed 2 bases, with 7 bases lying between them. The length of the CDR3 is 13 residues. CDR3 in DNA: TGTGCTCTTGGGGATTCTGCTACCGATAAACTCATCTTT. Encoded protein: CALGDSATDKLIF.

Comments on this clone: The protein in TCRdb stems from a much larger clone and differs at residue 12 from this DNA's translation, likely a read error; here the protein is translated from the DNA. This rearrangement joins TRDV1 to TRDJ1; D unresolved. The CDR3 totals 17 residues. From germline, CDR1 is TSWWSYY and CDR2 QGS. V was cut by 5 bases and J by 3 bases, with 22 bases left in between. The DNA of the CDR3 is TGTGCTCTTGGGCAAGGGTCCCCTCCCCGTTACGCCGATAAACTCATCTTT. Translating gives CALGQGSPPRYADKLIF.

Regarding this clone: The TCRdb record carries a much larger clone's protein, which differs from this DNA's translation at residue 14; a read error is the likely cause, and the protein listed here is the DNA translation. The gene calls are TRDV1 and TRDJ1, with 10 positions matching TRDD3. TCRdb does not report a J gene; here it was assigned by matching the DNA to germline references. The trim removed 8 bases at V and 3 bases at J, leaving 21 bases unmatched. The CDR3 is made up of 19 amino acids. Per germline, CDR1 TSWWSYY and CDR2 QGS. In DNA form, the CDR3 reads TGTGCTCTTTCGGCTCTTACTGGGGGATTCACGCCGTACGCCGATAAACTCATCTTT. Amino acids: CALSALTGGFTPYADKLIF.

Concerning this clone itself: The protein in TCRdb stems from a much larger clone and differs at residue 13 from this DNA's translation, likely a read error; here the protein is translated from the DNA. V and J are TRDV2 and TRDJ4; tentatively, D is TRDD3 (6 bases). TCRdb leaves out the J gene; it was filled in here by matching the DNA to germline. The CDR3 consists of 19 residues. V lost 1 base to trimming and J lost 0 bases, with 26 bases between them. Germline CDR1 GEAIGNYY, CDR2 EKD. The CDR3 sequence is CACDTVTSRRLGGTRPLIF. CDR3 nucleotide sequence: TGTGCCTGTGACACGGTTACTTCGAGACGTTTGGGGGGTACCAGACCCCTGATCTTT.

This clone was seen more than once but under ten times. The protein recorded in TCRdb matches a much larger clone and deviates from this DNA's translation at residue 4, suggesting a read error; the protein here is obtained by translating the DNA. The chain joins TRDV1 to TRDJ1; TRDD3 matches at 9 bases. Germline V gene sequence: CDR1 TSWWSYY, CDR2 QGS. This CDR3 has 20 residues. The CDR3 reads CALREIGTYWGTRYTDKLIF. The DNA of the CDR3 is TGTGCTCTTAGGGAAATCGGGACATACTGGGGGACAAGGTACACCGATAAACTCATCTTT.

Only a few counts were recorded for this clone. TCRdb assigns this DNA the protein of a much larger clone, which departs from its translation at residue 11; this likely reflects a read error, and the protein shown comes from translating the DNA. This chain joins TRDV3 and TRDJ1; possible D gene TRDD3, 5 bases. Germline matching of the DNA provided the J gene here, since TCRdb leaves it blank. CDR1 is TVYSNPD and CDR2 is GDNSRS in the germline V gene (reference sequence). The CDR3 runs to 16 residues. V was pared by 2 bases and J by 4 bases, with 23 bases between. The CDR3 DNA sequence: TGTGCCTTTTACATAATGGGGCCTCCGTACATCGATAAACTCATCTTT. This codes for CAFYIMGPPYIDKLIF.

This clone appeared many times. The rearrangement uses TRDV1 and TRDJ2; 9 bases match TRDD3. The CDR3 runs to 17 residues. The V gene's germline CDR1 is TSWWSYY and CDR2 QGS. With 2 bases clipped from V and 5 bases from J, the junction kept 9 bases outside the gene matches. The CDR3 loop is CALGEGLGGYSTAQLFF. DNA for the CDR3: TGTGCTCTTGGGGAAGGCCTCGGGGGATACAGTACAGCACAACTCTTCTTT.

This clone has a handful of counts. The amino acid sequence in TCRdb belongs to a much larger clone and departs from this DNA's translation at residue 3, likely a sequencing read error; the sequence shown is translated from the DNA. The chain recombines TRDV2 with TRDJ1; 11 nucleotides agree with TRDD3. TCRdb records no J gene; here it was assigned by comparing the DNA to germline. The CDR3 is made up of 18 amino acids. CDR1 and CDR2 (germline): GEAIGNYY, EKD. The CDR3 nucleotides are TGTGCCCGTGACACCTTGGTGGGGGATACGCGGCGTGCCGATAAACTCATCTTT. The encoded protein is CARDTLVGDTRRADKLIF.